This T cell receptor (beta chain) was recovered during a study of human T cells and chemical hapten exposure. Germline trimming cut 4 bases from V and 3 bases from J; bases unmatched to any gene: 7. The CDR3 length is 14 residues. The germline V gene has CDR1 SQVTM and CDR2 ANQGSEA. Documented time point: patch test 1, 2 weeks after DPC sensitization. Treatment given: therapeutic diphenylcyclopropenone sensitization with weekly scalp DPC. Extraction of total RNA was performed on unfractionated whole blood. As the library was built, unique molecular identifiers were attached to individual cDNA molecules. MiXCR, applied by TCRdb to the RACE reads, yields one record per CDR3 protein. Of some 340,000 distinct CDR3 sequences listed, roughly 6.9% are singletons.

This chain joins TRBV29-1 and TRBJ1-2, with 8 bases fitting TRBD1. The sequence derives from a woman younger than 30 with alopecia areata. Some clones in this sample may be carry-over from other donors' samples. The sample was whole blood, taken in connection with sensitization to the hapten diphenylcyclopropenone (DPC). CDR3 sequence reads: CSVVIPGGYYGYTF. DNA of the CDR3: TGCAGCGTTGTAATTCCAGGGGGCTACTATGGCTACACCTTC.